This paragraph reports one T cell receptor (beta chain). Its antigen is as yet unknown. The repertoire was sequenced with immunoSEQ multiplex PCR; TCRdb's copy has only in-frame clones and lacks some. The repertoire consists of some 92,000 clones, with roughly four fifths occurring once and the leading ten covering approximately 3.7%. These data originate in a study of radiotherapy plus CTLA-4 blockade in lung cancer. Whole-study findings and limits: Researchers report tumor-derived TCR clones expanding in blood after radiotherapy plus ipilimumab.

With V trimmed by 3 bases and J by 2 bases, 5 bases remained unmatched. The CDR3 is made up of 15 amino acids. CDR1 SGDLS and CDR2 YYNGEE come from the germline V gene. The genes are TRBV9 and TRBJ2-1; TRBD1 aligns across 7 bases. Sequencing was performed on peripheral blood, taken from a patient treated with radiotherapy plus ipilimumab. This receptor was obtained from a human donor with non-small cell lung cancer who had a partial response to radiotherapy plus ipilimumab. The CDR3 DNA is TGTGCCAGCAGCGCTACAGGGGACGCCTACAATGAGCAGTTCTTC. It is translated as CASSATGDAYNEQFF.